This T cell receptor beta chain stems from a study of T cell responses to AZD1222 COVID-19 vaccine (dated by TCRdb to about 2021). The study in broad terms: AZD1222 recipients with second doses at about 4 weeks or about 12 weeks were pooled, because spike-specific TCR depth and breadth did not differ between schedules. A total of approximately 230 trial participants underwent TCR sequencing, of whom some 210 received two doses of AZD1222 and approximately 25 received two doses of the MenACWY control vaccine. Trial participants were enrolled by age into subgroups of 18-55, 56-69 and 70-plus years, and about 150, 27 and 61 TCR-sequenced participants, respectively, were included in these subgroups.

The sample's time point label, decoded: baseline before first vaccination. Samples from vaccinated people were obtained from the UK trials COV001 and COV002, which included a single-blind randomized controlled phase 2/3 trial of AZD1222 (ChAdOx1 nCoV-19) in healthy adults. Trial participant PBMC samples were collected at day 0 and day 28 after the second dose for TCRbeta chain sequencing. As to this clone: Its recognized antigen is unknown. No much larger clone exists at a distance of one base, and base qualities are not known.

The CDR3 regions of human TCRbeta chains were analyzed by immunosequencing. As for the authors' bioinformatics: Repertoire TCRs were checked for matches against a reference library of SARS-CoV-2-specific TCRs that had been generated using the MIRA antigen-specificity platform. Breadth was defined as the fraction of unique TCRs that were SARS-CoV-2-associated, and depth was defined as the fraction of total T cells that were SARS-CoV-2-associated. Using the MIRA data, each spike-specific TCR was mapped to the spike region that the TCR reacts to and placed in a CD4 or CD8 class. Log10-transformed breadth and depth values were compared by one-way ANOVA with Sidak's multiple comparisons tests. Not all clones reach the TCRdb copy of this immuneACCESS table, which keeps in-frame sequences only. Checked studies attribute under half of the gap to unresolved V genes and leave the rest unexplained. V, J and clone size are those of that table, while D and trimming were read from the DNA. The sample data list 90,000 to 120,000 clones, and approximately 90% of these were observed just once. 4% to 5.5% of the sample is held by the ten biggest clonotypes.

CDR1 and CDR2 are drawn from the germline V gene: KGHDR, SFDVKD. From the cysteine up to the phenylalanine, the CDR3 has a length of 12 residues. The CDR3 DNA has 36 bases and is translated from base 1. V loses 3 bases of germline sequence and J loses 2 bases, and the interval between the two ends is 1 base. What the work shows at the level of the full study, not this receptor alone: Because no day 14 peak-response samples were available, the repertoires could be characterized only after the peak T cell response. The vaccine-associated CD4 TCRs covered the entire spike protein, and the dominant responses fell in regions 160-218 and 743-854. Epitopes outside the regions mutated in the B.1.351 and B.1.1.7 variants were reportedly recognized by nearly half of the unique spike-specific TCRs. In the small 56-69-year group, the increase in depth fell short of significance, most likely because of low power. Participants were mostly white British and included more females than males, and it was suggested by the authors that clonal diversity may have been underestimated. Conclusions about previously exposed vaccinees are limited, since just 5 or 6 AZD1222 recipients were seropositive for SARS-CoV-2 at baseline. Spike-specific TCR breadth and depth rose significantly after two AZD1222 doses compared with day 0 and with MenACWY recipients.

Here the chain combines TRBV24-1 and TRBJ2-1; a confident D gene designation cannot be given. The sample was peripheral blood, taken on day 0 of AZD1222 vaccination. This clonotype was obtained from an adult in good health. The DNA reads TGTGCCACCAGTGATACCTACAATGAGCAGTTCTTC. It codes for CATSDTYNEQFF.